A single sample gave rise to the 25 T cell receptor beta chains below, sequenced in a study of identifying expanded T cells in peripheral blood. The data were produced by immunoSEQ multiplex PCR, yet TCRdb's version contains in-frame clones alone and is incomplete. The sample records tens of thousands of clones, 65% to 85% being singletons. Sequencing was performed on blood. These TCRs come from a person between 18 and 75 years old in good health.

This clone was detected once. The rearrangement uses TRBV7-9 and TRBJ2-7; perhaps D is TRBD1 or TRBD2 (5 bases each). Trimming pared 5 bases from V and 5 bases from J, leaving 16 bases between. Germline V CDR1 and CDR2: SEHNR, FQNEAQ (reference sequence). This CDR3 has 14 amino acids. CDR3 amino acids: CASSPVGVVDEQYF. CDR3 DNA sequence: TGTGCCAGCAGCCCAGTGGGGGTAGTCGACGAGCAGTACTTC.

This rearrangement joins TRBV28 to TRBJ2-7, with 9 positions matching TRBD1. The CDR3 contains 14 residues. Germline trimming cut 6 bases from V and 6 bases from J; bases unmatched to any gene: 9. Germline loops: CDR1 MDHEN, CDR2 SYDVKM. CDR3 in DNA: TGTGCCAGCAGGTGGGGACAGGGCTCTATCGAGCAGTACTTC. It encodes CASRWGQGSIEQYF.

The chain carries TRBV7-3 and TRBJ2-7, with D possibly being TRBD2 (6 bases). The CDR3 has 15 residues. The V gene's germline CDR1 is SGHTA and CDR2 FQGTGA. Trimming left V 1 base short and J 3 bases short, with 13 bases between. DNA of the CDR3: TGTGCCAGCAGCTTAAAACCGGGAGCACACTACGAGCAGTACTTC. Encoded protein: CASSLKPGAHYEQYF.

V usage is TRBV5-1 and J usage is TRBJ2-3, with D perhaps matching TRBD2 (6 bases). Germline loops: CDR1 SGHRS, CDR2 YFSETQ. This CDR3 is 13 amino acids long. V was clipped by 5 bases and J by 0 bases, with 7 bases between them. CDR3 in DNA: TGCGCCAGCAGGACTAGGAGCACAGATACGCAGTATTTT. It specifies CASRTRSTDTQYF.

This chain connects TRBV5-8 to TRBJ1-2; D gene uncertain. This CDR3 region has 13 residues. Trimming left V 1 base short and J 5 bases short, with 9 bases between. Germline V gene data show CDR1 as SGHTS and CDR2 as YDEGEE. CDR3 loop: CASSLRREYGYTF. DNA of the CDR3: TGTGCCAGCAGCTTGAGGAGGGAATATGGCTACACCTTC.

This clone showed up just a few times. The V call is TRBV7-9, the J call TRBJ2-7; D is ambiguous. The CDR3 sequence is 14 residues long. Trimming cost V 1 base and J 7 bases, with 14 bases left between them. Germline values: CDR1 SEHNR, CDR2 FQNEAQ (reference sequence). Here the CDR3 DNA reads TGTGCCAGCAGCTTAGAGGCCGCGAACGGAGAGCAGTACTTC. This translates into CASSLEAANGEQYF.

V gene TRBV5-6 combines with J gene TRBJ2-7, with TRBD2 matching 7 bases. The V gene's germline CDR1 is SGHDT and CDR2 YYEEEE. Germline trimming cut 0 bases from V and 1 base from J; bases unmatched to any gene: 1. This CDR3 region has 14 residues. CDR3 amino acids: CASSLASGSYEQYF. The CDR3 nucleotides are TGTGCCAGCAGCTTGGCTAGCGGTTCCTACGAGCAGTACTTC. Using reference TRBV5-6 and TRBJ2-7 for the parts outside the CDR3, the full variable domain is DAGVTQSPTHLIKTRGQQVTLRCSPKSGHDTVSWYQQALGQGPQFIFQYYEEEERQRGNFPDRFSGHQFPNYSSELNVNALLLGDSALYLCASSLASGSYEQYFGPGTRLTVT.

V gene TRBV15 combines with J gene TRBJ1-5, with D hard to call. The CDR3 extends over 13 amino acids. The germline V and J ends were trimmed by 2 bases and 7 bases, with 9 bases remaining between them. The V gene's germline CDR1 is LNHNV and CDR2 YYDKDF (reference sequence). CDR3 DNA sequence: TGTGCCACCAGCAGAACTAAACAGCAGCCCCAGCATTTT. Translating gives CATSRTKQQPQHF.

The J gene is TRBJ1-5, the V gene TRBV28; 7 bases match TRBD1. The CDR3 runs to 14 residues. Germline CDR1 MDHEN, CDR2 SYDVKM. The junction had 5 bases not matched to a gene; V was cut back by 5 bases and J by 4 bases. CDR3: CASSPGQYNQPQHF. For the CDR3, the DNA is TGTGCCAGCAGTCCGGGACAGTATAATCAGCCCCAGCATTTT. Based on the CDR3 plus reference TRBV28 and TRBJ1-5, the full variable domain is DVKVTQSSRYLVKRTGEKVFLECVQDMDHENMFWYRQDPGLGLRLIYFSYDVKMKEKGDIPEGYSVSREKKERFSLILESASTNQTSMYLCASSPGQYNQPQHFGDGTRLSIL.

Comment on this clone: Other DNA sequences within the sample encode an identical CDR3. This chain's CDR3 is CASSMGGVVNQPQHF. Written as DNA, the CDR3 is TGTGCCAGTAGTATGGGTGGAGTGGTCAATCAGCCCCAGCATTTT. The chain uses TRBV19 and TRBJ1-5; unclear D gene. Germline V lookup: CDR1 LNHDA, CDR2 SQIVND (reference sequence). The CDR3 contains 15 residues. V lost 3 bases to trimming and J lost 3 bases, with 12 bases between them.

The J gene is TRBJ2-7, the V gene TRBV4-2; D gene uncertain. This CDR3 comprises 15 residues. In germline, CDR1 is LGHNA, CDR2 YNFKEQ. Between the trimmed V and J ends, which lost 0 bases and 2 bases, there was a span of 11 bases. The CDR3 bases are TGTGCCAGCAGCCAAGAATGGGCTATGACCTACGAGCAGTACTTC. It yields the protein CASSQEWAMTYEQYF.

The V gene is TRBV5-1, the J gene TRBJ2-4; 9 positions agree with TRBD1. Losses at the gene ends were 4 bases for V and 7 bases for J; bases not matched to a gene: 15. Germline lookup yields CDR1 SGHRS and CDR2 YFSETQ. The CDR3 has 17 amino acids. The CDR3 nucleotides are TGCGCCAGCAGCACAGGGACAGGGAGGCTGGGTTTTAACATTCAGTACTTC. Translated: CASSTGTGRLGFNIQYF.

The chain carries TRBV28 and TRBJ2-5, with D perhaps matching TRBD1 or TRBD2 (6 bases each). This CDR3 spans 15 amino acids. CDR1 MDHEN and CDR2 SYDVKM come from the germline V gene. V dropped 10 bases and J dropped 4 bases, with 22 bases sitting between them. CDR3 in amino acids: CATLDHREDVETQYF. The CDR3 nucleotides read TGTGCCACCTTGGACCACAGGGAGGACGTAGAGACCCAGTACTTC.

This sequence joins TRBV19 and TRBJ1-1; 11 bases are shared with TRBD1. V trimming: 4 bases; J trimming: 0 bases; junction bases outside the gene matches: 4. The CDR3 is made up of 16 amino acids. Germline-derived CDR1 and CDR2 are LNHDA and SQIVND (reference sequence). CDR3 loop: CASSTEGQGVNTEAFF. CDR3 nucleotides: TGTGCCAGTAGTACAGAGGGACAGGGGGTGAACACTGAAGCTTTCTTT.

CDR3 residues: CAISESGEAYNEQFF. In DNA, the CDR3 is TGTGCCATCAGTGAGTCAGGGGAAGCCTACAATGAGCAGTTCTTC. The chain has TRBV10-3 and TRBJ2-1, with D perhaps matching TRBD1 (5 bases). The germline V gene encodes CDR1 ENHRY and CDR2 SYGVKD. Trimming cost V 0 bases and J 2 bases, with 8 bases left between them. The CDR3 totals 15 residues.

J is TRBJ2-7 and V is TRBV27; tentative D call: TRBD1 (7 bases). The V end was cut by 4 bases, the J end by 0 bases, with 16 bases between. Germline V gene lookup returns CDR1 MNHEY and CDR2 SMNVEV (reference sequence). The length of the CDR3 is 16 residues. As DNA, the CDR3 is TGTGCCAGCAGTTCACCGGCGGGACAGAGCTCCTACGAGCAGTACTTC. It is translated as CASSSPAGQSSYEQYF.

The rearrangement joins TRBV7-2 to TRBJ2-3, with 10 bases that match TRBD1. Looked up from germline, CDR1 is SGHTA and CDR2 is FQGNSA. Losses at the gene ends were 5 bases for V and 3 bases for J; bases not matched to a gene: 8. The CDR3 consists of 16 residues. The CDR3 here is CASSQSAGQGTDTQYF. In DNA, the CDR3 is TGTGCCAGCAGCCAGAGCGCGGGACAGGGGACAGATACGCAGTATTTT.

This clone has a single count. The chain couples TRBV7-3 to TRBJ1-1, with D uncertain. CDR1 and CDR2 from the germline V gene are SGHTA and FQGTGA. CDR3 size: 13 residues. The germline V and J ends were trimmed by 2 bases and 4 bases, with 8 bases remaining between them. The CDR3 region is CASSLYPSTEAFF. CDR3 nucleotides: TGTGCCAGCAGCTTATACCCCAGCACTGAAGCTTTCTTT. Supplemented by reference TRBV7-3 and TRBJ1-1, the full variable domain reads GAGVSQTPSNKVTEKGKYVELRCDPISGHTALYWYRQSLGQGPEFLIYFQGTGAADDSGLPNDRFFAVRPEGSVSTLKIQRTERGDSAVYLCASSLYPSTEAFFGQGTRLTVV.

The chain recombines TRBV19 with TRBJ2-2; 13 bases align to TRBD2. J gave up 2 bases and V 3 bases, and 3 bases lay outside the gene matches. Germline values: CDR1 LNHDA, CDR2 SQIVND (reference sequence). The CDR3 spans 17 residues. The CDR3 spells CASSILGLAGNTGELFF. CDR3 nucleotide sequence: TGTGCCAGTAGTATTCTGGGACTAGCGGGAAACACCGGGGAGCTGTTTTTT.

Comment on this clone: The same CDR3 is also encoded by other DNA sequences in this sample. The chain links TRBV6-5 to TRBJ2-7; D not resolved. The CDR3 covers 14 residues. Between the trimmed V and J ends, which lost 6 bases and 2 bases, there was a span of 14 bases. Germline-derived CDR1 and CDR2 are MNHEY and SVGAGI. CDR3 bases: TGTGCCAGCAGCGGCTCCGGTGGACCCTACGAGCAGTACTTC. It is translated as CASSGSGGPYEQYF.

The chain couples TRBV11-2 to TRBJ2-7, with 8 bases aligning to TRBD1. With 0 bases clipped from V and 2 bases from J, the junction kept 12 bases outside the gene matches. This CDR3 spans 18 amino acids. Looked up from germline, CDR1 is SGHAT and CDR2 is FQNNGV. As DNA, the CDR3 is TGTGCCAGCAGCTTAGACTCTCGCAGACAGGGGACCCCCTACGAGCAGTACTTC. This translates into CASSLDSRRQGTPYEQYF.

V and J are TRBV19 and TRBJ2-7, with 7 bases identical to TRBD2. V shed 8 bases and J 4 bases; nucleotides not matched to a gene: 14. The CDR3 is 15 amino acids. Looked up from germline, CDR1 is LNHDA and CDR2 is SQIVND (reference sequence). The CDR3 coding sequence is TGTGCCAGTTCGGCCCAGCGGGATTACCGTTACGAGCAGTACTTC. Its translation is CASSAQRDYRYEQYF.

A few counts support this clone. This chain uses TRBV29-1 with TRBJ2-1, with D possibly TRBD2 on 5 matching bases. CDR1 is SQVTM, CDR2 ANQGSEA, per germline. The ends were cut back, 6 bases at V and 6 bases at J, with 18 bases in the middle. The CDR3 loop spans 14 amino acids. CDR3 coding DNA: TGCAGCGTCGTCCTAGCTCTGGCGGGCAATGAGCAGTTCTTC. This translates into CSVVLALAGNEQFF.

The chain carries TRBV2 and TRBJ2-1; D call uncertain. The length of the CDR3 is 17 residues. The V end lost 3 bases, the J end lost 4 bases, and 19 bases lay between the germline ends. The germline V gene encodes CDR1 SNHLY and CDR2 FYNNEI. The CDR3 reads CASSDQFTGRSYNEQFF. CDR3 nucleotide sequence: TGTGCCAGCAGTGACCAATTTACCGGGCGAAGTTACAATGAGCAGTTCTTC.

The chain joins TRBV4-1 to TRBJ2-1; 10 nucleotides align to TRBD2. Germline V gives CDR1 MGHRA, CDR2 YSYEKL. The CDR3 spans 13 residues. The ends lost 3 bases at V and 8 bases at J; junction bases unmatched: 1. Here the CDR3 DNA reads TGCGCCAGCAGCCACGGACTAGCGGATGAGCAGTTCTTC. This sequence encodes CASSHGLADEQFF.